This T cell receptor (beta chain) is drawn from a study of blood T cell repertoires in COVID-19. TCRdb's table, derived via immunoSEQ multiplex PCR, lists solely in-frame clones and lacks some. Of approximately 82,000 clones detected, roughly 80% appear once; the ten largest clones hold 35% to 40%. The sample comprised peripheral blood. The receptor was isolated from a woman aged 70-85 years with acute or convalescent COVID-19.

CDR3 in amino acids: CATSGGQGTDTQYF. As DNA, the CDR3 is TGTGCCACCAGTGGGGGACAGGGGACAGATACGCAGTATTTT. The chain uses TRBV24-1 and TRBJ2-3; 10 nucleotides line up with TRBD1. Germline CDR1 KGHDR, CDR2 SFDVKD. The CDR3 runs 14 residues. The V segment lost 5 bases and the J segment 3 bases; nucleotides outside the gene matches: 1.